Below, one T cell receptor beta chain is given with its context. The method was immunoSEQ multiplex PCR; TCRdb's version includes in-frame clones alone and lacks a portion of them. The table includes under 25,000 clones, under 90% detected once. This record belongs to a study of T cell changes during pregnancy in multiple sclerosis. The germline V gene encodes CDR1 MNHNS and CDR2 SASEGT. Germline trimming cut 2 bases from V and 2 bases from J; bases unmatched to any gene: 8. This CDR3 spans 16 amino acids. The sequencing used CD8+ T cells from peripheral blood mononuclear cells, collected before pregnancy. This receptor was identified in a female donor with multiple sclerosis, enrolled in a pregnancy study. The chain employs TRBV6-1 and TRBJ2-7, with TRBD2 matching 8 bases. DNA for the CDR3: TGTGCCAGCAGTGAATTACCCGGGAGGGGTCCCTACGAGCAGTACTTC. Translating it yields CASSELPGRGPYEQYF.